This T cell receptor beta chain was identified during a study of T cell repertoires in cytomegalovirus infection. In this sample, this clonotype turned up many times. Its antigen is still unknown. One entry per CDR3 protein results from TCRdb running MiXCR on the reads. The table records 700,000 to 850,000 distinct CDR3 sequences, around a third of them present only once. The CDR3 loop spans 17 amino acids. With V trimmed by 1 base and J by 0 bases, 4 bases remained unmatched. Germline V gene data show CDR1 as SGHVS and CDR2 as FNYEAQ. The rearrangement uses TRBV7-6 and TRBJ2-2, with 8 bases identical to TRBD1. The sequence derives from a human donor in good health (CMV status not recorded). Some clones in this sample may be carry-over from other donors' samples. The source was cultured CD8+ T cells from PBMCs, collected from culture after CMV antigen stimulation. The CDR3 loop reads CASSLVRQGTNTGELFF. The CDR3 DNA reads as TGTGCCAGCAGCTTAGTGCGACAGGGGACGAACACCGGGGAGCTGTTTTTT.